The T cell receptor (beta chain) described here comes from a study of cytomegalovirus exposure and HLA in healthy donors. The overall study: T cells numbering around 180 million yielded some 120 million unique TCR beta sequences in an earlier analysis. General study results and limits: By HLA locus, TCR association rates varied in a later analysis, with DRB1 showing the most and HLA-C the fewest. Among TCR sequences, most were rare, though some public TCRs appeared in many donors.

The PCR had 60 Vbeta and 13 Jbeta primers. The method was immunoSEQ multiplex PCR; TCRdb's version includes in-frame clones alone and lacks a portion of them. The repertoire holds approximately 97,000 clones, with less than 85% as singletons. The CDR3 is made up of 14 amino acids. Trimming took off 5 bases at V and 11 bases at J, with 21 bases between the two ends. Remarks on this clone: Its antigen is not known.

This rearrangement joins TRBV23-1 to TRBJ1-1; D is possibly TRBD1 (5 bases). TRBV23-1 is an ORF, and what it does is uncertain. Material: PBMCs. The receptor comes from a man aged 35 to 55 in good health and CMV-seronegative. CDR3 residues: CASSSLRDGTRAFF. CDR3 bases: TGCGCCAGCAGTTCACTAAGGGACGGGACTCGTGCTTTCTTT.